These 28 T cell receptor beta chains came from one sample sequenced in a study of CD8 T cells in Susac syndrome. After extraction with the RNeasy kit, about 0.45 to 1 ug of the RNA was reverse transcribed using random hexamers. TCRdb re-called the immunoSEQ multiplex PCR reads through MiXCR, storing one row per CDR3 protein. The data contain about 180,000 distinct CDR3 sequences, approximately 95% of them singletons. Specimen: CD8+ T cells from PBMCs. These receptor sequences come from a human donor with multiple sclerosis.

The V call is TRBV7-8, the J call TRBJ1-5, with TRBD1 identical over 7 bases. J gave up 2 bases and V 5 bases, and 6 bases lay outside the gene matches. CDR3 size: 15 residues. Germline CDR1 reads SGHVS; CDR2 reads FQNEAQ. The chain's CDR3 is CASSPPGQRNQPQHF. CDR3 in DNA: TGTGCCAGCAGCCCACCGGGACAGCGCAATCAGCCCCAGCATTTT.

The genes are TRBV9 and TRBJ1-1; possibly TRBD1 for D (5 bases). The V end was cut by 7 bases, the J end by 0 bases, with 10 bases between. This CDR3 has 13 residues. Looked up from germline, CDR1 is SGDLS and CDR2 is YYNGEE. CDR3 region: CASQRGMNTEAFF. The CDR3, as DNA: TGTGCCAGCCAGAGGGGAATGAACACTGAAGCTTTCTTT.

CDR3 sequence: CASREMLNSPLHF. The CDR3 DNA sequence: TGCGCCAGCAGGGAAATGTTAAATTCACCCCTCCACTTT. The chain links TRBV10-1 to TRBJ1-6; D not certain. Trimming took 6 bases from V and 7 from J, leaving 10 bases between them. From germline, CDR1 is WNHNN and CDR2 SYGVQD (reference sequence). The CDR3 spans 13 residues.

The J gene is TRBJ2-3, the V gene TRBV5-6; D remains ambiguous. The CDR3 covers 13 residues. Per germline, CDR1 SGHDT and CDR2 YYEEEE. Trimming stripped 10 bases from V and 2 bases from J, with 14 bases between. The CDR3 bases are TGTGCCTCGTTGTCTACTTACACAGATACGCAGTATTTT. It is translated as CASLSTYTDTQYF.

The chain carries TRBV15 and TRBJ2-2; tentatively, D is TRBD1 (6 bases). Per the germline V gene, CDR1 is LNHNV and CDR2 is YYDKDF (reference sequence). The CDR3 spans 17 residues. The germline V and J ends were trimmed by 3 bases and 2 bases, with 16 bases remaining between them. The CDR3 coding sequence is TGTGCCACCAGCAGTGAAACCGGGACACTTAACACCGGGGAGCTGTTTTTT. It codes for CATSSETGTLNTGELFF.

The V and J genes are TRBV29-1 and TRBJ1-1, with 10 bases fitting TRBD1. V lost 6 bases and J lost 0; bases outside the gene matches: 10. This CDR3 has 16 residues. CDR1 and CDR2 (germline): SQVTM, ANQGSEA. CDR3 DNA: TGCAGCGTGCCGCCGGACAGGGGGACCTTGAACACTGAAGCTTTCTTT. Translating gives CSVPPDRGTLNTEAFF.

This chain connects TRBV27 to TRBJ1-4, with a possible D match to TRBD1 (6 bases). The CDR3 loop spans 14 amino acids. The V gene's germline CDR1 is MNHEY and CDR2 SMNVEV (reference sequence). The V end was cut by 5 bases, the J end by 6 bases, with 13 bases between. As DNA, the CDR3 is TGTGCCAGCAGTCCCGATTACAGGGATGAAAAACTGTTTTTT. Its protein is CASSPDYRDEKLFF.

The CDR3 protein is CASMGSGGELFF. The CDR3 DNA sequence: TGTGCCAGCATGGGGTCGGGCGGGGAGCTGTTTTTT. The rearrangement links TRBV3-1 to TRBJ2-2; D is unresolved. The CDR3 runs to 12 residues. Germline V gene sequence: CDR1 LGHDT, CDR2 YNNKEL (reference sequence). Trimming shortened V by 7 bases and J by 7 bases, and 10 bases separated the two germline ends.

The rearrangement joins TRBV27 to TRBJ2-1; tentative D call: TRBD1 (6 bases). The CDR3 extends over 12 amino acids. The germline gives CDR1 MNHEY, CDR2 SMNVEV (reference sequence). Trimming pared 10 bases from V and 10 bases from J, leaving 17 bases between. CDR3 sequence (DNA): TGTGCCACTCTGGGGGCAGCGAGGGAGCAGTTCTTC. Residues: CATLGAAREQFF.

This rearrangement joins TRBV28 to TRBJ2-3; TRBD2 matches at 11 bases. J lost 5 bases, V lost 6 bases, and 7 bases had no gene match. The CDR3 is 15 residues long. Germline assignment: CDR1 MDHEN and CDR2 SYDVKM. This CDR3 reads CASSPLAGVGDTQYF. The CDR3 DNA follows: TGTGCCAGCAGCCCACTAGCGGGAGTTGGAGATACGCAGTATTTT.

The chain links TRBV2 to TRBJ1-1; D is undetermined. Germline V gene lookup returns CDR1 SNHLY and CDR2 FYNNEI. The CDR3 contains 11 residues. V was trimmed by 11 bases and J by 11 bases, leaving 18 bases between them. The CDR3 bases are TGTGCCGGAACTTTAAGGTCCCTCGCTTTCTTT. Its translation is CAGTLRSLAFF.

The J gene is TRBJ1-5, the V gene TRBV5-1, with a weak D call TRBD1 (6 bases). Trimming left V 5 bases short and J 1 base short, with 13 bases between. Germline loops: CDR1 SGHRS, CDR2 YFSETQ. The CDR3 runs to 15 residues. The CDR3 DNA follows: TGCGCCAGCAGTTCAAACGGGACAAGCAATCAGCCCCAGCATTTT. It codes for CASSSNGTSNQPQHF. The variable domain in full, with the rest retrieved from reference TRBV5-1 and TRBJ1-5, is KAGVTQTPRYLIKTRGQQVTLSCSPISGHRSVSWYQQTPGQGLQFLFEYFSETQRNKGNFPGRFSGRQFSNSRSEMNVSTLELGDSALYLCASSSNGTSNQPQHFGDGTRLSIL.

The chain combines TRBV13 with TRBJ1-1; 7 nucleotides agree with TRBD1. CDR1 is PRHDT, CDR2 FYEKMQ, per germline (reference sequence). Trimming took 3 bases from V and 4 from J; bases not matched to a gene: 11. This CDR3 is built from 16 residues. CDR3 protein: CASSLRDSVLSTEAFF. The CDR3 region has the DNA TGTGCCAGCAGCTTGAGGGACAGCGTGCTATCCACTGAAGCTTTCTTT.

CDR3 region: CASSTGCNSPLHF. In DNA form, the CDR3 reads TGTGCCAGCAGCACAGGGTGTAATTCACCCCTCCACTTT. The chain carries TRBV2 and TRBJ1-6, with D perhaps TRBD1 (6 bases). Trimming stripped 6 bases from V and 6 bases from J, with 9 bases between. Germline V gene sequence: CDR1 SNHLY, CDR2 FYNNEI. The CDR3 consists of 13 residues.

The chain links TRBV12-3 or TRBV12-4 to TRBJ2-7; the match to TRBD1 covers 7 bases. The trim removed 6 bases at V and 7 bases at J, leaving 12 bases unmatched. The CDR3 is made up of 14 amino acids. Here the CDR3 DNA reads TGTGCCAGCAGAACTACAGGGGCCTTTGGGGAGCAGTACTTC. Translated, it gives CASRTTGAFGEQYF.

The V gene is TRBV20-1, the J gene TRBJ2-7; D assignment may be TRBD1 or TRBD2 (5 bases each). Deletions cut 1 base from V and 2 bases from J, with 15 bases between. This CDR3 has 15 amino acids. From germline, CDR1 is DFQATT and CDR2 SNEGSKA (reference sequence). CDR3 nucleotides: TGCAGTGCTAGAGGACGGGGCAGGTCGACCTACGAGCAGTACTTC. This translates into CSARGRGRSTYEQYF.

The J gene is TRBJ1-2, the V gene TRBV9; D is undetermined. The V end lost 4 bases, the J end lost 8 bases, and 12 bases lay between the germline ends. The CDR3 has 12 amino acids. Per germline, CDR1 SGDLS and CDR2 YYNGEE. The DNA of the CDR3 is TGTGCCAGCAGCCCTAGGGTTGGAGGCTACACCTTC. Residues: CASSPRVGGYTF.

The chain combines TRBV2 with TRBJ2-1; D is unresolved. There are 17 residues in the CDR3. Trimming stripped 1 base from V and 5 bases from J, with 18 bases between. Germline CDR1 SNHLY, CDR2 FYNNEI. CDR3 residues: CASSEGPVGPPHNEQFF. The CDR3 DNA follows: TGTGCCAGCAGTGAAGGCCCTGTTGGGCCTCCCCACAATGAGCAGTTCTTC.

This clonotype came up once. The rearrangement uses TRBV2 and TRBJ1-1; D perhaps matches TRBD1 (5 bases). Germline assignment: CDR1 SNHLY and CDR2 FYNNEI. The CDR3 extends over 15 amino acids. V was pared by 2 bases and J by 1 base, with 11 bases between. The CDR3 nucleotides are TGTGCCAGCAGTGAAAGGGGAATTTCGAACACTGAAGCTTTCTTT. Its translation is CASSERGISNTEAFF.

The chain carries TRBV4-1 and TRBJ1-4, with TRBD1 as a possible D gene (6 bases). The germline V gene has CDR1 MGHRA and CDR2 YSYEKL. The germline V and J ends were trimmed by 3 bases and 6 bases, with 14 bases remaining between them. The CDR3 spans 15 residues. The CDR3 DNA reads TGCGCCAGCAGCCAGGAACCAGGGGCGGATGAAAAACTGTTTTTT. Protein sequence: CASSQEPGADEKLFF.

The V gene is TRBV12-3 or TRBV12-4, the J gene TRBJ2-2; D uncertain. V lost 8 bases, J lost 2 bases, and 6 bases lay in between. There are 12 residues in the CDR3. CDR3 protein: CASDGNTGELFF. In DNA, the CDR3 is TGTGCCAGCGACGGAAACACCGGGGAGCTGTTTTTT.

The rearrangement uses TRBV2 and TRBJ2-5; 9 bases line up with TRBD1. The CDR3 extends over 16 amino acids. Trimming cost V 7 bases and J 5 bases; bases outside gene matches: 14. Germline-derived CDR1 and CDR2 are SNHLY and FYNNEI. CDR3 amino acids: CASILGQGPLGETQYF. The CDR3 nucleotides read TGTGCCAGCATCTTGGGACAGGGTCCCCTAGGGGAGACCCAGTACTTC.

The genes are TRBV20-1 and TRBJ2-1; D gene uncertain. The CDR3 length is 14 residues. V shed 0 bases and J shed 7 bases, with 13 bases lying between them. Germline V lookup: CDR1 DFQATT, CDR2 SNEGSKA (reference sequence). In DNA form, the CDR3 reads TGCAGTGCTAGAGATCGGCTAGTCGGAAATGAGCAGTTCTTC. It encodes CSARDRLVGNEQFF.

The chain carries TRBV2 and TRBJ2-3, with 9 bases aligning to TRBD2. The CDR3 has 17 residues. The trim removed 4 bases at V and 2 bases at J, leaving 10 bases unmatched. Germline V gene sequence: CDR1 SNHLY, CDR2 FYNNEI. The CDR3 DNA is TGTGCCAGCAGTGGAACGGTAGCGGGAGTGACCACAGATACGCAGTATTTT. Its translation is CASSGTVAGVTTDTQYF.

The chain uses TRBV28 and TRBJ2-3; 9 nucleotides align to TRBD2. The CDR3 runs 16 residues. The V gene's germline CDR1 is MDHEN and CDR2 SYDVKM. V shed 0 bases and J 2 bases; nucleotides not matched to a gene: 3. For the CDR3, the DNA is TGTGCCAGCAGTTTATGGACTAGCGGACTCACAGATACGCAGTATTTT. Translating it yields CASSLWTSGLTDTQYF.

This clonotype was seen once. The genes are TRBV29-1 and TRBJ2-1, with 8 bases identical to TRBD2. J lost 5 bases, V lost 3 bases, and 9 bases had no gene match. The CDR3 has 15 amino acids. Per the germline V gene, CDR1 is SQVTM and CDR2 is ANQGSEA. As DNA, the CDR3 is TGCAGCGTTGAGGTTACGGGAGGGCCTGACAATGAGCAGTTCTTC. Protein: CSVEVTGGPDNEQFF.

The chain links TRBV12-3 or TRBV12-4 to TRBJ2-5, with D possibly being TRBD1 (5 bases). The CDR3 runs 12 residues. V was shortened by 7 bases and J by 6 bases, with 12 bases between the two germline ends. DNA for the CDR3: TGTGCCAGCAAATCAGGGTGGAAGACCCAGTACTTC. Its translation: CASKSGWKTQYF.

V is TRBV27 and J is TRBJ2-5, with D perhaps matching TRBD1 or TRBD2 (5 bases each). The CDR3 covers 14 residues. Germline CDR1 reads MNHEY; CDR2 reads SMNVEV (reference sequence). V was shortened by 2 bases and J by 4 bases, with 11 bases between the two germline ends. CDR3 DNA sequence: TGTGCCAGCAGTTTACGGGACGGATTAGAGACCCAGTACTTC. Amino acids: CASSLRDGLETQYF.